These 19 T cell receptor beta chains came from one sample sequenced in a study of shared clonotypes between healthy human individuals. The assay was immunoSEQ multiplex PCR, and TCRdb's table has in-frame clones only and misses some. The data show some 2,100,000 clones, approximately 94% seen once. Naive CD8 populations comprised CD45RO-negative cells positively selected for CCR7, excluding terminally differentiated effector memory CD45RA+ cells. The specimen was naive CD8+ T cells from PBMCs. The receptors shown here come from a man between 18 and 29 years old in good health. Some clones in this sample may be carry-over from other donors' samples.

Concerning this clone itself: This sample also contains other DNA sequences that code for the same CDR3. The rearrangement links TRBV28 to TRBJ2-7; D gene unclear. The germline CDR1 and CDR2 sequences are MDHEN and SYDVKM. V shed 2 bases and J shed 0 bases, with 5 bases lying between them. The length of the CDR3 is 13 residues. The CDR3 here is CASSLDSSYEQYF. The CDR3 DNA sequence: TGTGCCAGCAGTTTAGACTCCTCCTACGAGCAGTACTTC.

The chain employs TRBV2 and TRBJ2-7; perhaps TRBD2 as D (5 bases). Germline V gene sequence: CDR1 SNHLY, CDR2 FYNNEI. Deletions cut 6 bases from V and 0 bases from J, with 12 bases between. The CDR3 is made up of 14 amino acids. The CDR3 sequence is CASRWPLDSYEQYF. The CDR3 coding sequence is TGTGCCAGCAGGTGGCCACTAGACTCCTACGAGCAGTACTTC. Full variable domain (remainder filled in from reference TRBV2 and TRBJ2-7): EPEVTQTPSHQVTQMGQEVILRCVPISNHLYFYWYRQILGQKVEFLVSFYNNEISEKSEIFDDQFSVERPDGSNFTLKIRSTKLEDSAMYFCASRWPLDSYEQYFGPGTRLTVT.

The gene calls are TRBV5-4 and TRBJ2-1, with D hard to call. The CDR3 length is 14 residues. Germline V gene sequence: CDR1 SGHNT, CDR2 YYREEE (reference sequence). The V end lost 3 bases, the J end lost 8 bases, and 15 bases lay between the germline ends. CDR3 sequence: CASSSSPPWYEQFF. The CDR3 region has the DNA TGTGCCAGCAGCTCGTCTCCCCCCTGGTATGAGCAGTTCTTC. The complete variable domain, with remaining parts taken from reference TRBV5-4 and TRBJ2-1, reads ETGVTQSPTHLIKTRGQQVTLRCSSQSGHNTVSWYQQALGQGPQFIFQYYREEENGRGNFPPRFSGLQFPNYSSELNVNALELDDSALYLCASSSSPPWYEQFFGPGTRLTVL.

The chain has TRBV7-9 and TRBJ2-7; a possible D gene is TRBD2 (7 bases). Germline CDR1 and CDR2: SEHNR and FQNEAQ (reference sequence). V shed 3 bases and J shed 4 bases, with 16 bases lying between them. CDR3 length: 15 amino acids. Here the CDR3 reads CASSLPRGGRYEQYF. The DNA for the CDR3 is TGTGCCAGCAGCTTGCCAAGGGGGGGCAGGTACGAGCAGTACTTC.

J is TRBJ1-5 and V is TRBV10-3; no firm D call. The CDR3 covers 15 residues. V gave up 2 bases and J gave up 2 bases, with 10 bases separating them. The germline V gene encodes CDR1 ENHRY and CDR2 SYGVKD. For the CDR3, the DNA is TGTGCCATCAGTGAGGCGGTTGGGGGCAATCAGCCCCAGCATTTT. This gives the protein CAISEAVGGNQPQHF.

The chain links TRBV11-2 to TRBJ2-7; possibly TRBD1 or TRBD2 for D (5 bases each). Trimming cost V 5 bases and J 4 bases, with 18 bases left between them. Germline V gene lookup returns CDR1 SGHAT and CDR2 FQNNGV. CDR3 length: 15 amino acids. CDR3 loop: CASSPRDGMRYEQYF. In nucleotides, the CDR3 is TGTGCCAGCAGCCCACGGGACGGCATGAGGTACGAGCAGTACTTC.

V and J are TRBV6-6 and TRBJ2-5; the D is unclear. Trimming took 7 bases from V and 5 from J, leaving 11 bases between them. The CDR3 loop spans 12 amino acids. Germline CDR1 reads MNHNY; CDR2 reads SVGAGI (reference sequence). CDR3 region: CASTPEEETQYF. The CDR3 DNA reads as TGTGCCAGCACCCCAGAGGAGGAGACCCAGTACTTC.

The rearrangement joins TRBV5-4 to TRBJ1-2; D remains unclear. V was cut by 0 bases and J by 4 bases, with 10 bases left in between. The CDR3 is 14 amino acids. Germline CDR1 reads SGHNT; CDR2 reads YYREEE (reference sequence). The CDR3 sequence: CASSLERKSYGYTF. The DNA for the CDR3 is TGTGCCAGCAGCTTGGAACGGAAATCCTATGGCTACACCTTC.

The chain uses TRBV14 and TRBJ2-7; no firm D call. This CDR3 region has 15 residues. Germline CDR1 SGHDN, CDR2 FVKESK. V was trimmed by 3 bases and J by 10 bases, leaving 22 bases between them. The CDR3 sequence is CASSHSWQAVQIQYF. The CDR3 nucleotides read TGTGCCAGCAGCCACTCGTGGCAGGCGGTTCAAATACAGTACTTC.

The DNA for the CDR3 is TGTGCCAGCAGTTTAATGGGGGAAGGGCCGTACGAGCAGTACTTC. It translates to CASSLMGEGPYEQYF. The V and J genes are TRBV28 and TRBJ2-7; the D gene could be TRBD1 or TRBD2 (5 bases each). The CDR3 spans 15 residues. V was cut by 2 bases and J by 4 bases, with 15 bases left in between. CDR1 and CDR2 (germline): MDHEN, SYDVKM.

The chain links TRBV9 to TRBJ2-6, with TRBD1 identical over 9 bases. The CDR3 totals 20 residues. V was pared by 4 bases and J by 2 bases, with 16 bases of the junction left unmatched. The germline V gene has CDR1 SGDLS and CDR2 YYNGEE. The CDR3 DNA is TGTGCCAGCAGCCAAGTAAAGCCGGACAGGGGAGGAACTGGGGCCAACGTCCTGACTTTC. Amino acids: CASSQVKPDRGGTGANVLTF.

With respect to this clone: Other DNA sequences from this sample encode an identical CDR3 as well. The CDR3 bases are TGTGCCAGCAGCTCCGGGACAGGGGTCTACGAGCAGTACTTC. It translates to CASSSGTGVYEQYF. The V gene is TRBV5-6, the J gene TRBJ2-7; 10 bases align to TRBD1. Germline trimming cut 3 bases from V and 3 bases from J; bases unmatched to any gene: 3. CDR3 length: 14 amino acids. Per germline, CDR1 SGHDT and CDR2 YYEEEE.

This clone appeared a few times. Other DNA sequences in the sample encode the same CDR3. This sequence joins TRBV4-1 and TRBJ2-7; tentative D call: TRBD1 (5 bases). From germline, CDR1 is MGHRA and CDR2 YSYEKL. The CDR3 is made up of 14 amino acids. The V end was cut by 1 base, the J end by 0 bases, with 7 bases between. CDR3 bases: TGCGCCAGCAGCCAAGTGACAGTCTCCTACGAGCAGTACTTC. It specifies CASSQVTVSYEQYF.

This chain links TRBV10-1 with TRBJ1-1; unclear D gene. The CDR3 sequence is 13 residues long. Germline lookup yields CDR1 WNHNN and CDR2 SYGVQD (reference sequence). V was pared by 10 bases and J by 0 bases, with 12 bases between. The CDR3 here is CANLTRMNTEAFF. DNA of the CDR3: TGCGCCAACCTCACACGGATGAACACTGAAGCTTTCTTT.

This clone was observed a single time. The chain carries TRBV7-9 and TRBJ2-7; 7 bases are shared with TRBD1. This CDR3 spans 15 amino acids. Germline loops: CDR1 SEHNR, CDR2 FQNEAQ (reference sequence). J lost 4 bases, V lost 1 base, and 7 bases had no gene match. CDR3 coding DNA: TGTGCCAGCAGCTTAGGGACAGGACACGTTTACGAGCAGTACTTC. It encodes CASSLGTGHVYEQYF.

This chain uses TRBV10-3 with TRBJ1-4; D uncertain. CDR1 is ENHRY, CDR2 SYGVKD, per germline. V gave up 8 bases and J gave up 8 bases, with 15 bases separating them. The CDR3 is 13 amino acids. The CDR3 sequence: CAISADSGEKLFF. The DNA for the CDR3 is TGTGCCATCTCAGCGGATTCCGGGGAAAAACTGTTTTTT.

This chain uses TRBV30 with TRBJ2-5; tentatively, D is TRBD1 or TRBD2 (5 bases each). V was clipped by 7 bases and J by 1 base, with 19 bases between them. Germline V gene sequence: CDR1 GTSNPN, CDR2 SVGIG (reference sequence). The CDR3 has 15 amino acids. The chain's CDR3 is CASNPSRGSQETQYF. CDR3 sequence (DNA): TGTGCCTCGAATCCCAGTCGGGGCTCCCAAGAGACCCAGTACTTC. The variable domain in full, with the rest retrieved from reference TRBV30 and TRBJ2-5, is SQTIHQWPATLVQPVGSPLSLECTVEGTSNPNLYWYRQAAGRGLQLLFYSVGIGQISSEVPQNLSASRPQDRQFILSSKKLLLSDSGFYLCASNPSRGSQETQYFGPGTRLLVL.

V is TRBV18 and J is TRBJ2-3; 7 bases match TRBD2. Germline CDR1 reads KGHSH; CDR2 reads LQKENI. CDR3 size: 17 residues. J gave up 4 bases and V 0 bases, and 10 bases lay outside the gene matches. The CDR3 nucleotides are TGTGCCAGCTCACCACCTATAGCGGGTCAATTCCCAGATACGCAGTATTTT. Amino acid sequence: CASSPPIAGQFPDTQYF.

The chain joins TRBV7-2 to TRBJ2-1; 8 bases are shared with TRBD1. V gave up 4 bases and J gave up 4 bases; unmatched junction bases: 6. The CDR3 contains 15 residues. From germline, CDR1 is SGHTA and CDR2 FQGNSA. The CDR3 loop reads CASSSGQGVYNEQFF. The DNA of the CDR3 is TGTGCCAGCAGCTCCGGACAGGGAGTTTACAATGAGCAGTTCTTC.